This entry is about one TCR beta chain. Mismatch with germline at one junction end may stem from a read error. The data derive from a study of response to subunit inactivated influenza vaccine. Germline V gene lookup returns CDR1 MGHRA and CDR2 YSYEKL. This CDR3 spans 17 amino acids. MiXCR, applied by TCRdb to the RT-PCR reads, yields one record per CDR3 protein. The table includes a few hundred thousand distinct CDR3 sequences, 20% to 25% detected once. This chain connects TRBV4-1 to TRBJ2-7; possibly TRBD1 for D (5 bases). The sequence was obtained from a man between 45 and 75 years old who received an inactivated influenza vaccine. Specimen: PBMCs from blood, collected about 20 months after vaccination. The CDR3 region has the DNA TGCGCCAGCAGCCAAGATCAGGCCAGGGAACACTCCTACAAGCAGTACTTC. Protein: CASSQDQAREHSYKQYF.